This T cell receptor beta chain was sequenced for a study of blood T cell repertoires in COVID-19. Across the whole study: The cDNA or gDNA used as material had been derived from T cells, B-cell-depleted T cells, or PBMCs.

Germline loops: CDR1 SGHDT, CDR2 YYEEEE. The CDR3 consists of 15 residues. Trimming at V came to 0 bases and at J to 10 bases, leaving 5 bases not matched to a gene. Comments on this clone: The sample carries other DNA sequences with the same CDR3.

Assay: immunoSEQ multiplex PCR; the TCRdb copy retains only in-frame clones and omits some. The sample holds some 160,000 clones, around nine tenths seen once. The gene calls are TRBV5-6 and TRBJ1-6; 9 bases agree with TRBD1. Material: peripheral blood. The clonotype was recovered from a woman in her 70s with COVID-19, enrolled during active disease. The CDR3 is CASSLGTGAASPLHF. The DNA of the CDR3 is TGTGCCAGCAGCTTGGGGACAGGGGCCGCATCACCCCTCCACTTT.